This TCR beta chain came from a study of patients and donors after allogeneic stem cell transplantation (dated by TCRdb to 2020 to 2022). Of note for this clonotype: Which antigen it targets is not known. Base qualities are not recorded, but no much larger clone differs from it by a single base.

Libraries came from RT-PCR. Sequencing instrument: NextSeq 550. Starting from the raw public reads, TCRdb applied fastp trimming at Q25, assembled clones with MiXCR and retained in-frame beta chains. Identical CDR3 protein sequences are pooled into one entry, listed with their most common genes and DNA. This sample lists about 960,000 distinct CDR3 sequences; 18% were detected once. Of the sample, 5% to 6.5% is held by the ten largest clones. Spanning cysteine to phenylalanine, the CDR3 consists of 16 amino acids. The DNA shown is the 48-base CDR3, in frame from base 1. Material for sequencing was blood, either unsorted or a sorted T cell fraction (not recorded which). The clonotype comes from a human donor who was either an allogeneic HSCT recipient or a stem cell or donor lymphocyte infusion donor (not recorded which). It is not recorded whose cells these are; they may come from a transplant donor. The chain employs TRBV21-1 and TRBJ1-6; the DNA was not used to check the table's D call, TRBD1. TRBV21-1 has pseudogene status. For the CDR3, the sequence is CASSSRQGASNSPLHF. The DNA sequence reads TGTGCCAGCAGCTCACGACAGGGGGCTAGTAATTCACCCCTCCACTTT.